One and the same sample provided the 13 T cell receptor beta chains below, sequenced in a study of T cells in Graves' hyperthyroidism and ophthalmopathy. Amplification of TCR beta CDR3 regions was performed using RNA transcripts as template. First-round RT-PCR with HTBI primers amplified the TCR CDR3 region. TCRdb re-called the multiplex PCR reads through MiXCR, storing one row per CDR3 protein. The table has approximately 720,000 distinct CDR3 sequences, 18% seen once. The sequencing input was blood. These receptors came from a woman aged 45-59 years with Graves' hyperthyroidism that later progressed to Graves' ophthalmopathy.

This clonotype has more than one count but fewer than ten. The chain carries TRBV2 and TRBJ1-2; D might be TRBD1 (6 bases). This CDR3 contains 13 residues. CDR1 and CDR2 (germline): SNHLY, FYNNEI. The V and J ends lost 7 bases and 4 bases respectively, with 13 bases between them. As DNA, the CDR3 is TGTGCCAGCACAGAGGGGGAGACCTATGGCTACACCTTC. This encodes CASTEGETYGYTF.

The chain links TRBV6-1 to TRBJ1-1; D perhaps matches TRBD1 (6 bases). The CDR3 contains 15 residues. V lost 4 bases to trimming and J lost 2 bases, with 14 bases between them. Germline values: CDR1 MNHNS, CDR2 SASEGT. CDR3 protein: CASSARGSSNTEAFF. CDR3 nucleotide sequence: TGTGCCAGCAGTGCAAGGGGGTCCTCCAACACTGAAGCTTTCTTT.

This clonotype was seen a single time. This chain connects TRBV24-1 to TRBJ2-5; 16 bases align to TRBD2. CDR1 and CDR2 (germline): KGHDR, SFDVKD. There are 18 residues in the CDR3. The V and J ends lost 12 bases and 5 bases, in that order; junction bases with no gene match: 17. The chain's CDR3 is CAVEPGLAGGPPSETQYF. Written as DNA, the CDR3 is TGTGCCGTCGAGCCGGGACTAGCGGGGGGGCCCCCCTCCGAGACCCAGTACTTC.

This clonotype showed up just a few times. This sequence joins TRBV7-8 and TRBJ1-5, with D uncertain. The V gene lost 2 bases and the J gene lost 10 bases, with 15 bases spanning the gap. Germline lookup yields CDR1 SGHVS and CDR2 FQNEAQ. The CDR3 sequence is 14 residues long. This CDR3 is CASSLTTLTKPQHF. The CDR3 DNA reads TGTGCCAGCAGCTTAACGACCTTGACCAAACCCCAGCATTTT.

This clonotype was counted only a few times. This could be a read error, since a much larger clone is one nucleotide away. This chain's CDR3 is CASGLLGLDGYTF. Written as DNA, the CDR3 is TGTGCCAGCGGCTTATTGGGGCTTGATGGCTACACCTTC. V usage is TRBV7-3 and J usage is TRBJ1-2; a possible D gene is TRBD1 (5 bases). The CDR3 consists of 13 residues. From germline, CDR1 is SGHTA and CDR2 FQGTGA.

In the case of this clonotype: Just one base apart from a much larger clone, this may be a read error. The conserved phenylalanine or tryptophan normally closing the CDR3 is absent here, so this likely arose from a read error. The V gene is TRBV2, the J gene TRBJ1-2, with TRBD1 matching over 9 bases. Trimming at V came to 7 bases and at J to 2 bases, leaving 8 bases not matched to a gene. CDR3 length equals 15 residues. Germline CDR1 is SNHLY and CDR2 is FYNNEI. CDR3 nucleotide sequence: TGTGCCAGCAACTTCCGGGACAGGGAAAACTATGGCTACACCTCC. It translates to CASNFRDRENYGYTS.

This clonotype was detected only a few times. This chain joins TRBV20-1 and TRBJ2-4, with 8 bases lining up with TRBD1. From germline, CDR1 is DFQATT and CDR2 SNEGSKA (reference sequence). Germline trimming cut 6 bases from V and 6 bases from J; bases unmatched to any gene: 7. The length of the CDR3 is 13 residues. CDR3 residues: CSARRDRLNIQYF. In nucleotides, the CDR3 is TGCAGTGCCCGAAGGGACAGGCTAAACATTCAGTACTTC.

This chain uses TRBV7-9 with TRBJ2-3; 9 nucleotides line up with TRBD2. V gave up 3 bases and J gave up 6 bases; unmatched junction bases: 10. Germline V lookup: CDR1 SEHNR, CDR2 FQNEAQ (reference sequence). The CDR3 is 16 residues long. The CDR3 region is CASSFPTISGGDTQYF. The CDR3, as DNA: TGTGCCAGCAGCTTCCCAACCATTAGCGGGGGCGATACGCAGTATTTT.

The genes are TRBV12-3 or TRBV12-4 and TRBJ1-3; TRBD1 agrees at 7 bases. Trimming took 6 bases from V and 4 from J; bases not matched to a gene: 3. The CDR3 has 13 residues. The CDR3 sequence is CASSGQVGNTIYF. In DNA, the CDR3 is TGTGCCAGCAGCGGACAGGTCGGAAACACCATATATTTT.

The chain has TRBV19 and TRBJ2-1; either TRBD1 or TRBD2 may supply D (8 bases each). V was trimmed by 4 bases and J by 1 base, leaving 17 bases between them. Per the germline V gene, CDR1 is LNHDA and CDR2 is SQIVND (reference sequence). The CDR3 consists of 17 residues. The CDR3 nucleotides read TGTGCCAGTAGTACAGGGGGCGGGGGGTCATCCTACAATGAGCAGTTCTTC. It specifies CASSTGGGGSSYNEQFF.

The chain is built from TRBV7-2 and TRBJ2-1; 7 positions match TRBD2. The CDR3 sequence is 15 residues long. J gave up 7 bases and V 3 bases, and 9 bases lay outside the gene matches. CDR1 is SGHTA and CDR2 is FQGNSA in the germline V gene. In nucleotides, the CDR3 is TGTGCCAGCAGCTTTGAAGGGAGGGCCGCGAATGAGCAGTTCTTC. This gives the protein CASSFEGRAANEQFF.

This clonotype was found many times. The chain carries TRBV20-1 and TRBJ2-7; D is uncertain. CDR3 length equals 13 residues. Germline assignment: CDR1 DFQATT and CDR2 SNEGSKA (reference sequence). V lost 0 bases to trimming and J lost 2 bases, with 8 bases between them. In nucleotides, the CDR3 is TGCAGTGCTAGAGATCGCATTGCCTACGAGCAGTACTTC. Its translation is CSARDRIAYEQYF.

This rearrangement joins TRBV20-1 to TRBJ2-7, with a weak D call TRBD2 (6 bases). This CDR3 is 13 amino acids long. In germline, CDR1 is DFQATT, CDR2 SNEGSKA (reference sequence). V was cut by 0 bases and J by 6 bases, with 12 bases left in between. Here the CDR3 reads CSARDPSAGEQYF. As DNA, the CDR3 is TGCAGTGCTAGAGATCCTAGCGCGGGCGAGCAGTACTTC.